The 28 T cell receptor beta chains given below trace back to one sample, sequenced in a study of technical replicates of blood from a few donors (dated by TCRdb to about 2017). Libraries were made using the immunoSEQ multiplex PCR assay. This immuneACCESS table, as held by TCRdb, lists in-frame sequences with V and J called but not all clones. Of the missing ones, under half trace to an unresolved V gene in checked studies; the others have no known cause. The sample table holds about 15,000 clones, of which around nine tenths were seen once. The ten largest clones add up to 8% to 13% of the sample. Sequencing used PBMCs. Receptors were obtained from a human donor in good health.

This chain connects TRBV18 to TRBJ2-1, with 7 bases fitting TRBD1. The V gene's germline CDR1 is KGHSH and CDR2 LQKENI. J lost 7 bases, V lost 0 bases, and 9 bases had no gene match. This CDR3 is 16 amino acids long. CDR3 amino acids: CASSPPTTGQYNEQFF. DNA of the CDR3: TGTGCCAGCTCACCACCGACGACAGGGCAGTATAATGAGCAGTTCTTC.

This rearrangement joins TRBV9 to TRBJ2-3; D is possibly TRBD2 (6 bases). Trimming pared 1 base from V and 3 bases from J, leaving 12 bases between. Germline lookup yields CDR1 SGDLS and CDR2 YYNGEE. The CDR3 is 15 residues long. The CDR3 spells CASSVQPGGTDTQYF. The CDR3 region has the DNA TGTGCCAGCAGCGTACAGCCTGGGGGGACAGATACGCAGTATTTT.

The chain has TRBV5-1 and TRBJ1-1, with 9 nucleotides matching TRBD1. The germline V gene encodes CDR1 SGHRS and CDR2 YFSETQ. CDR3 size: 16 residues. J gave up 0 bases and V 3 bases, and 6 bases lay outside the gene matches. The DNA of the CDR3 is TGCGCCAGCAGCTGGACAGGGGAGGTGATGAACACTGAAGCTTTCTTT. It specifies CASSWTGEVMNTEAFF. The full variable domain, with the rest looked up from reference TRBV5-1 and TRBJ1-1, is KAGVTQTPRYLIKTRGQQVTLSCSPISGHRSVSWYQQTPGQGLQFLFEYFSETQRNKGNFPGRFSGRQFSNSRSEMNVSTLELGDSALYLCASSWTGEVMNTEAFFGQGTRLTVV.

The V and J genes are TRBV7-8 and TRBJ2-3; D perhaps matches TRBD2 (6 bases). The V gene's germline CDR1 is SGHVS and CDR2 FQNEAQ. Between the trimmed V and J ends, which lost 4 bases and 0 bases, there was a span of 17 bases. The CDR3 length is 17 residues. The CDR3 protein is CASSSVRDSFSTDTQYF. The DNA for the CDR3 is TGTGCCAGCAGCTCAGTACGGGACTCCTTTAGCACAGATACGCAGTATTTT.

The CDR3 reads CASLGGPLGTEAFF. The CDR3, as DNA: TGTGCCAGCTTAGGGGGACCGCTGGGCACTGAAGCTTTCTTT. The chain combines TRBV11-2 with TRBJ1-1; weak D call: TRBD1 (6 bases). Trimming left V 8 bases short and J 4 bases short, with 17 bases between. CDR3 size: 14 residues. CDR1 and CDR2 (germline): SGHAT, FQNNGV.

This chain joins TRBV10-2 and TRBJ2-7; the match to TRBD2 covers 7 bases. Unmatched junction bases numbered 4, after V lost 6 bases and J lost 2 bases. This CDR3 is 13 amino acids long. The germline gives CDR1 WSHSY, CDR2 SAAADI. The CDR3 loop reads CASRLAVAYEQYF. DNA for the CDR3: TGCGCCAGCAGGCTAGCGGTAGCCTACGAGCAGTACTTC.

This chain connects TRBV7-9 to TRBJ1-3; TRBD1 aligns across 10 bases. Germline V gene data show CDR1 as SEHNR and CDR2 as FQNEAQ (reference sequence). The CDR3 totals 16 residues. After removal of 0 bases from V and 2 bases from J, the junction contained 1 base not matched to a gene. DNA of the CDR3: TGTGCCAGCAGCTTAGCGGGGACAGGGGCTGGAAACACCATATATTTT. The encoded protein is CASSLAGTGAGNTIYF.

The chain links TRBV6-4 to TRBJ1-2; 7 nucleotides agree with TRBD1. This CDR3 region has 15 residues. CDR1 MRHNA and CDR2 SNTAGT come from the germline V gene. Trimming at V came to 3 bases and at J to 5 bases, leaving 9 bases not matched to a gene. The CDR3 bases are TGTGCCAGCAGTGAGGCAGGGGGAGGAACATATGGCTACACCTTC. It codes for CASSEAGGGTYGYTF.

The CDR3 coding sequence is TGTGCCAGCAGCCAAGGAGGGAGGCGCTACAATGAGCAGTTCTTC. Amino acid sequence: CASSQGGRRYNEQFF. The chain uses TRBV7-3 and TRBJ2-1; D may be TRBD2 (6 bases). The CDR3 covers 15 residues. Germline CDR1 reads SGHTA; CDR2 reads FQGTGA. V was pared by 5 bases and J by 3 bases, with 14 bases between.

V and J are TRBV11-2 and TRBJ2-5, with a weak D call TRBD2 (6 bases). V lost 5 bases, J lost 5 bases, and 18 bases lay in between. The length of the CDR3 is 15 residues. In germline, CDR1 is SGHAT, CDR2 FQNNGV. The CDR3 spells CASSDRVGGWETQYF. CDR3 nucleotides: TGTGCCAGCAGCGATCGTGTGGGGGGTTGGGAGACCCAGTACTTC.

The chain carries TRBV7-9 and TRBJ2-1, with 10 bases identical to TRBD1. J was trimmed by 7 bases and V by 1 base; bases with no gene match: 1. The CDR3 sequence is 14 residues long. Per germline, CDR1 SEHNR and CDR2 FQNEAQ (reference sequence). In DNA, the CDR3 is TGTGCCAGCAGCTTAGGGGACAGGGGTAATGAGCAGTTCTTC. Residues: CASSLGDRGNEQFF.

This chain joins TRBV27 and TRBJ2-7; D is perhaps TRBD2 (5 bases). The CDR3 is 10 amino acids. The ends were cut back, 8 bases at V and 3 bases at J, with 5 bases in the middle. Germline-derived CDR1 and CDR2 are MNHEY and SMNVEV (reference sequence). CDR3 bases: TGTGCCAGCGGAGGCTACGAGCAGTACTTC. Protein product: CASGGYEQYF.

The chain couples TRBV18 to TRBJ1-1; possibly TRBD1 for D (5 bases). Trimming cost V 6 bases and J 5 bases, with 13 bases left between them. Germline V gene lookup returns CDR1 KGHSH and CDR2 LQKENI. The CDR3 consists of 13 residues. CDR3 amino acids: CASSSRGLTEAFF. In DNA form, the CDR3 reads TGTGCCAGCTCCTCCCGGGGGTTGACTGAAGCTTTCTTT.

The V gene is TRBV2, the J gene TRBJ2-6; D is ambiguous. Germline values: CDR1 SNHLY, CDR2 FYNNEI. The CDR3 has 15 residues. The V gene lost 4 bases and the J gene lost 1 base, with 8 bases spanning the gap. CDR3 nucleotides: TGTGCCAGCAGTGGCGCAAAGTCTGGGGCCAACGTCCTGACTTTC. It is translated as CASSGAKSGANVLTF.

The chain combines TRBV27 with TRBJ2-1; unclear D gene. The CDR3 is 13 amino acids. V lost 3 bases and J lost 5, with 8 bases in between. Germline CDR1 reads MNHEY; CDR2 reads SMNVEV (reference sequence). CDR3 DNA sequence: TGTGCCAGCAGTTTTATACTACACAATGAGCAGTTCTTC. It specifies CASSFILHNEQFF.

The chain couples TRBV11-2 to TRBJ2-7, with D maybe TRBD2 (7 bases). The germline V and J ends were trimmed by 1 base and 6 bases, with 19 bases remaining between them. CDR3 length: 16 amino acids. From germline, CDR1 is SGHAT and CDR2 FQNNGV. The CDR3: CASSLAPFGGLGEQYF. The CDR3 DNA is TGTGCCAGCAGCTTAGCTCCCTTCGGGGGGCTAGGCGAGCAGTACTTC.

The chain carries TRBV7-9 and TRBJ2-1, with 13 nucleotides matching TRBD2. Trimming at V came to 1 base and at J to 4 bases, leaving 4 bases not matched to a gene. This CDR3 comprises 17 residues. Germline CDR1 reads SEHNR; CDR2 reads FQNEAQ (reference sequence). CDR3 protein: CASSLGLAGGSYNEQFF. The CDR3 region has the DNA TGTGCCAGCAGCTTAGGACTAGCGGGAGGTTCTTACAATGAGCAGTTCTTC.

This clone appeared a single time. CDR3: CASSLAYSETQYF. The CDR3 nucleotides read TGCGCCAGCAGCTTGGCATACTCCGAGACCCAGTACTTC. The chain links TRBV5-1 to TRBJ2-5; D is unresolved. There are 13 residues in the CDR3. CDR1 SGHRS and CDR2 YFSETQ come from the germline V gene. The ends were cut back, 0 bases at V and 5 bases at J, with 8 bases in the middle.

This clone showed up just once. V usage is TRBV28 and J usage is TRBJ2-4; 12 nucleotides match TRBD2. The germline gives CDR1 MDHEN, CDR2 SYDVKM. This CDR3 is built from 15 residues. The V gene end was trimmed by 3 bases and the J gene end by 8 bases; junction bases not matched to a gene: 5. The CDR3 loop is CASSLTSGSWDIQYF. CDR3 DNA: TGTGCCAGCAGTTTGACTAGCGGGAGTTGGGACATTCAGTACTTC.

This clone was seen once. The chain links TRBV5-1 to TRBJ2-2, with TRBD2 matching over 10 bases. Trimming at V came to 3 bases and at J to 6 bases, leaving 8 bases not matched to a gene. The CDR3 runs 16 residues. CDR1 SGHRS and CDR2 YFSETQ come from the germline V gene. The CDR3 region has the DNA TGCGCCAGCAGCTCAACCCTAGCGGGAGCTTCCGGGGAGCTGTTTTTT. Its translation is CASSSTLAGASGELFF.

The gene calls are TRBV5-1 and TRBJ2-3; the D gene is possibly TRBD1 (6 bases). Trimming pared 3 bases from V and 1 base from J, leaving 12 bases between. CDR1 and CDR2 from the germline V gene are SGHRS and YFSETQ. CDR3 length: 15 residues. CDR3 loop: CASSWQGLGTDTQYF. In DNA, the CDR3 is TGCGCCAGCAGCTGGCAGGGGCTGGGCACAGATACGCAGTATTTT. The full variable domain, completed using reference TRBV5-1 and TRBJ2-3, is KAGVTQTPRYLIKTRGQQVTLSCSPISGHRSVSWYQQTPGQGLQFLFEYFSETQRNKGNFPGRFSGRQFSNSRSEMNVSTLELGDSALYLCASSWQGLGTDTQYFGPGTRLTVL.

The chain recombines TRBV7-9 with TRBJ2-3, with TRBD2 matching over 10 bases. This CDR3 is 14 amino acids long. From germline, CDR1 is SEHNR and CDR2 FQNEAQ (reference sequence). Losses at the gene ends were 1 base for V and 5 bases for J; bases not matched to a gene: 0. This CDR3 reads CASSLVAGGDTQYF. The CDR3 nucleotides read TGTGCCAGCAGCTTAGTAGCGGGAGGAGATACGCAGTATTTT.

This rearrangement joins TRBV13 to TRBJ2-7; D gene unclear. Trimming took off 5 bases at V and 1 base at J, with 9 bases between the two ends. Germline V CDR1 and CDR2: PRHDT, FYEKMQ (reference sequence). The CDR3 runs 13 residues. The CDR3 sequence: CASSLVASYEQYF. CDR3 nucleotide sequence: TGTGCCAGCAGCCTAGTGGCATCCTACGAGCAGTACTTC.

The chain combines TRBV9 with TRBJ2-2; TRBD2 matches at 10 bases. Germline CDR1 reads SGDLS; CDR2 reads YYNGEE. V gave up 0 bases and J gave up 5 bases; unmatched junction bases: 7. The CDR3 is 17 amino acids. Here the CDR3 reads CASSVAPSGSTTGELFF. The CDR3, as DNA: TGTGCCAGCAGCGTAGCCCCTAGCGGGAGTACTACCGGGGAGCTGTTTTTT.

This chain connects TRBV5-1 to TRBJ1-2, with a weak D call TRBD1 (6 bases). Germline V gives CDR1 SGHRS, CDR2 YFSETQ. Trimming stripped 6 bases from V and 8 bases from J, with 20 bases between. The CDR3 is made up of 14 amino acids. The CDR3 nucleotides are TGCGCCAGCACCTACCTCAGGGGAGAGGGAGGCTACACCTTC. Translation: CASTYLRGEGGYTF.

The rearrangement links TRBV4-1 to TRBJ2-5; maybe TRBD2 (6 bases). The ends were cut back, 3 bases at V and 5 bases at J, with 7 bases in the middle. The CDR3 runs 12 residues. The germline V gene has CDR1 MGHRA and CDR2 YSYEKL. CDR3 sequence: CASSQEGETQYF. The DNA for the CDR3 is TGCGCCAGCAGCCAGGAGGGGGAGACCCAGTACTTC.

The genes are TRBV10-3 and TRBJ1-5; TRBD1 matches at 9 bases. This CDR3 comprises 13 residues. Germline V gene lookup returns CDR1 ENHRY and CDR2 SYGVKD. Trimming at V came to 7 bases and at J to 4 bases, leaving 2 bases not matched to a gene. CDR3 nucleotide sequence: TGTGCCATCAACGGACAGGGGAATCAGCCCCAGCATTTT. This sequence encodes CAINGQGNQPQHF.

The V and J genes are TRBV28 and TRBJ2-3; D uncertain. Germline V gene lookup returns CDR1 MDHEN and CDR2 SYDVKM. The CDR3 consists of 12 residues. V shed 8 bases and J shed 5 bases, with 11 bases lying between them. The CDR3, as DNA: TGTGCCAGCCAGTTCCCGGGAGATACGCAGTATTTT. Protein: CASQFPGDTQYF.